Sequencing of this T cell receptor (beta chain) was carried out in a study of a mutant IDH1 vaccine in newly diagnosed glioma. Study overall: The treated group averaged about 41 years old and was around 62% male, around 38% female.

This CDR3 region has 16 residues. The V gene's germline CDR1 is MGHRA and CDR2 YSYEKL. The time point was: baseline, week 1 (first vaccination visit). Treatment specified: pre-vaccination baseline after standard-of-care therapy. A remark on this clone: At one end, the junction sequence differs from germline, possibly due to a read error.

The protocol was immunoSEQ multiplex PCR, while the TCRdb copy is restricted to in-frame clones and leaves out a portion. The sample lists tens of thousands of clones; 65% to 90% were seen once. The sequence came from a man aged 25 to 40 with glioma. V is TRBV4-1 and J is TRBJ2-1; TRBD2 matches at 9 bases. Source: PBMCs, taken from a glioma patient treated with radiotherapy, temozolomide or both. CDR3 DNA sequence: TGCGCCAGCAGCCAAATTGCGGGGGGGCAGGGCAATAAGCAGTTCTTC. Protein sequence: CASSQIAGGQGNKQFF.